This is a list of T cell receptor beta chains from one sample in a study of blood T cell repertoires in COVID-19. Some clones are missing from TCRdb's copy, which holds only in-frame ones; the method was immunoSEQ multiplex PCR. The sample holds tens of thousands of clones, roughly 88% seen once. The sample consisted of peripheral blood. Receptor source: a human donor with active COVID-19. The donor label of this sample is uncertain. CDR3s include the opening cysteine and the closing phenylalanine or tryptophan. D genes are given only for firm matches. Clone size is shown for a subset of rows, as once, few, many or a class of expanded clone.

j_gene: TRBJ1-4; abundance: .; d_gene: TRBD1; v_gene: TRBV28; CDR3nt: TGTGCCAGCCTGTCCGGGGGTTGGGACAGGGAAAAACTGTTTTTT; CDR3aa: CASLSGGWDREKLFF
j_gene: TRBJ2-5; abundance: once; d_gene: .; v_gene: TRBV29-1; CDR3nt: TGCAGCTCCCCCGGAGGACCCTACGACCAAGAGACCCAGTACTTC; CDR3aa: CSSPGGPYDQETQYF
j_gene: TRBJ1-4; abundance: once; d_gene: TRBD1; v_gene: TRBV7-9; CDR3nt: TGTGCCAGCAGCCATGGACAGGGGAGTGGAAAACTGTTTTTT; CDR3aa: CASSHGQGSGKLFF
j_gene: TRBJ2-1; abundance: .; d_gene: TRBD2; v_gene: TRBV5-1; CDR3nt: TGCGCCAGCAGCAATAGCGGGGGGACATACAATGAGCAGTTCTTC; CDR3aa: CASSNSGGTYNEQFF
j_gene: TRBJ2-1; abundance: .; d_gene: .; v_gene: TRBV6-5; CDR3nt: TGTGCCAGCAGTTCGAACCCGACTAGCAATGAGCAGTTCTTC; CDR3aa: CASSSNPTSNEQFF
j_gene: TRBJ1-6; abundance: .; d_gene: TRBD1; v_gene: TRBV5-1; CDR3nt: TGCGCCAGCAGCTCCCAGGGGGCGAGGAATTCACCCCTCCACTTT; CDR3aa: CASSSQGARNSPLHF
j_gene: TRBJ2-5; abundance: .; d_gene: TRBD1; v_gene: TRBV5-1; CDR3nt: TGCGCCAGCAGTTGGGACAGTACTCAAGAGACCCAGTACTTC; CDR3aa: CASSWDSTQETQYF
j_gene: TRBJ1-5; abundance: few; d_gene: .; v_gene: TRBV4-3; CDR3nt: TGCGCCAGCAGCCAATTGGGCGACAATCAGCCCCAGCATTTT; CDR3aa: CASSQLGDNQPQHF
j_gene: TRBJ1-3; abundance: .; d_gene: TRBD1; v_gene: TRBV15; CDR3nt: TGTGCCACCAGCAGAGGACACAGGGGATCTGGAAACACCATATATTTT; CDR3aa: CATSRGHRGSGNTIYF
j_gene: TRBJ2-7; abundance: .; d_gene: TRBD1; v_gene: TRBV2; CDR3nt: TGTGCCATCCAAGACAGGGTCGGGTACGAGCAGTACTTC; CDR3aa: CAIQDRVGYEQYF
j_gene: TRBJ2-3; abundance: .; d_gene: TRBD2; v_gene: TRBV5-1; CDR3nt: TGCGCCAGCAGCTTGGTATTAGCGGGGAACACAGATACGCAGTATTTT; CDR3aa: CASSLVLAGNTDTQYF
j_gene: TRBJ1-1; abundance: .; d_gene: .; v_gene: TRBV5-6; CDR3nt: TGTGCCAGCAGCTTGGCCTCTGGGACATCTGGCACTGAAGCTTTCTTT; CDR3aa: CASSLASGTSGTEAFF
j_gene: TRBJ2-7; abundance: .; d_gene: TRBD2; v_gene: TRBV2; CDR3nt: TGTGCCAGCAGTTACGAAGGGACTAGCGGGGAGAAGCAGTACTTC; CDR3aa: CASSYEGTSGEKQYF
j_gene: TRBJ2-5; abundance: .; d_gene: .; v_gene: TRBV15; CDR3nt: TGTGCCACCAGCAGAGATGGAGAAGAGACCCAGTACTTC; CDR3aa: CATSRDGEETQYF
j_gene: TRBJ2-3; abundance: .; d_gene: TRBD2; v_gene: TRBV6-6; CDR3nt: TGTGCCAGCAGTCGACGGACTAGCGGGGACACAGATACGCAGTATTTT; CDR3aa: CASSRRTSGDTDTQYF
j_gene: TRBJ1-4; abundance: .; d_gene: TRBD1; v_gene: TRBV7-6; CDR3nt: TGTGCCAGCAGCTTGACAGGGACAACTAATGAAAAACTGTTTTTT; CDR3aa: CASSLTGTTNEKLFF
j_gene: TRBJ1-2; abundance: .; d_gene: TRBD1; v_gene: TRBV7-9; CDR3nt: TGTGCCAGCAGCCCCGACGCCGCGGACAGGCCGAACTATGGCTACACCTTC; CDR3aa: CASSPDAADRPNYGYTF
j_gene: TRBJ2-1; abundance: .; d_gene: TRBD1; v_gene: TRBV18; CDR3nt: TGTGCCAGCTCACCGTACGGGACAGGGATTTCGGATGAGCAGTTCTTC; CDR3aa: CASSPYGTGISDEQFF
j_gene: TRBJ2-2; abundance: .; d_gene: TRBD1; v_gene: TRBV27; CDR3nt: TGTGCCAGCAGTTCGGACAGGGGGCGGCTCACCGGGGAGCTGTTTTTT; CDR3aa: CASSSDRGRLTGELFF
j_gene: TRBJ2-5; abundance: .; d_gene: TRBD1; v_gene: TRBV2; CDR3nt: TGTGCCAGCAGTACAGGGACAGTCACAGAGACCCAGTACTTC; CDR3aa: CASSTGTVTETQYF
j_gene: TRBJ2-2; abundance: .; d_gene: TRBD2; v_gene: TRBV6-2/TRBV6-3; CDR3nt: TGTGCCAGCAGTTACGTTTCGGCTAGCGGGGGGCCGGAGACCGGGGAGCTGTTTTTT; CDR3aa: CASSYVSASGGPETGELFF
j_gene: TRBJ2-2; abundance: .; d_gene: .; v_gene: TRBV29-1; CDR3nt: TGCAGCGCGAAAACAGATCTGAACACCGGGGAGCTGTTTTTT; CDR3aa: CSAKTDLNTGELFF
j_gene: TRBJ2-2; abundance: .; d_gene: TRBD2; v_gene: TRBV6-1; CDR3nt: TGTGCCAGCAGTGCGTTAGCGGGGGGGCCGACCGGGGAGCTGTTTTTT; CDR3aa: CASSALAGGPTGELFF
j_gene: TRBJ2-7; abundance: .; d_gene: .; v_gene: TRBV10-3; CDR3nt: TGTGCCATCAGTGGGGGAGGAACCTACGAGCAGTACTTC; CDR3aa: CAISGGGTYEQYF
j_gene: TRBJ1-2; abundance: .; d_gene: .; v_gene: TRBV2; CDR3nt: TGTGCCAGCAGCGACGGGACACAATATGGCTACACCTTC; CDR3aa: CASSDGTQYGYTF
j_gene: TRBJ1-1; abundance: .; d_gene: TRBD1; v_gene: TRBV5-5; CDR3nt: TGTGCCAGCAGCTCCATGACAGGGGGCACTGAAGCTTTCTTT; CDR3aa: CASSSMTGGTEAFF
j_gene: TRBJ2-3; abundance: .; d_gene: .; v_gene: TRBV18; CDR3nt: TGTGCCAGCTCACCCCTTGGACAGTCAGATACGCAGTATTTT; CDR3aa: CASSPLGQSDTQYF
j_gene: TRBJ2-5; abundance: .; d_gene: .; v_gene: TRBV5-6; CDR3nt: TGTGCCAGCAGCTTATACGGCGCAGGGTATGTAGAGACCCAGTACTTC; CDR3aa: CASSLYGAGYVETQYF
j_gene: TRBJ2-2; abundance: once; d_gene: TRBD2; v_gene: TRBV24-1; CDR3nt: TGTGCCACCAGTCCCTCTAAAATGGGACTAGCAACCACCGGGGAGCTGTTTTTT; CDR3aa: CATSPSKMGLATTGELFF